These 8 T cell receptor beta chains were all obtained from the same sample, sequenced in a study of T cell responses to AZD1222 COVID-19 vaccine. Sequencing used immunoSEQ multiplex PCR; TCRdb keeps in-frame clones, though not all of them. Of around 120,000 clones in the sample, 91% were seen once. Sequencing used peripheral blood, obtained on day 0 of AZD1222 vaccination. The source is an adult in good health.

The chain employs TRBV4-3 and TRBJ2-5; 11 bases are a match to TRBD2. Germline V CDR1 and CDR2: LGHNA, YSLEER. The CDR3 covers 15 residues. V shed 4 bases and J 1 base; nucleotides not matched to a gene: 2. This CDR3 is CASSRGTSGQETQYF. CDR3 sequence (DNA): TGCGCCAGCAGCCGTGGGACTAGCGGCCAAGAGACCCAGTACTTC.

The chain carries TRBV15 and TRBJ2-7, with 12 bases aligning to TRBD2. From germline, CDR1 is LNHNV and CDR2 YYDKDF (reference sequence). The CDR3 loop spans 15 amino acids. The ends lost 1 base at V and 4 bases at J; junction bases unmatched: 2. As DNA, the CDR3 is TGTGCCACCAGCAGAGGGACTAGCGGGATGTACGAGCAGTACTTC. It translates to CATSRGTSGMYEQYF.

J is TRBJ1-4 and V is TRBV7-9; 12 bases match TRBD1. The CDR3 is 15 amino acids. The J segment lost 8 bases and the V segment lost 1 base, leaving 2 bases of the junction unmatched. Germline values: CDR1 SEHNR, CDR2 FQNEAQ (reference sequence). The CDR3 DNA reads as TGTGCCAGCAGCTTAGGGGACAGGGGGCAGGAAAAACTGTTTTTT. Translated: CASSLGDRGQEKLFF.

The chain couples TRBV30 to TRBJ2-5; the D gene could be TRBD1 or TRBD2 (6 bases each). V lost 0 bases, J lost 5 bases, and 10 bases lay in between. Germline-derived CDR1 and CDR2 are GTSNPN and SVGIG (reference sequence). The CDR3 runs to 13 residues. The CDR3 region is CAWSVTGRETQYF. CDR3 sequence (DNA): TGTGCCTGGAGTGTAACAGGGAGGGAGACCCAGTACTTC.

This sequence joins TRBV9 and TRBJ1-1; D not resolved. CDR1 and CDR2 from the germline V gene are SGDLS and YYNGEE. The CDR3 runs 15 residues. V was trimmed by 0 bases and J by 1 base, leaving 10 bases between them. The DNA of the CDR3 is TGTGCCAGCAGCGTAGGGGCACTAGGGAACACTGAAGCTTTCTTT. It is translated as CASSVGALGNTEAFF.

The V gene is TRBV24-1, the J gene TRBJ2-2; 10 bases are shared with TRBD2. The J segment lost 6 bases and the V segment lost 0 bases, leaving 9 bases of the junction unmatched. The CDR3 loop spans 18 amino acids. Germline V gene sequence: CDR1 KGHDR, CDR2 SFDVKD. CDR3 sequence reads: CATSDLEVLAGEAGELFF. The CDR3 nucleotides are TGTGCCACCAGTGATTTGGAGGTGCTAGCGGGAGAGGCCGGGGAGCTGTTTTTT.

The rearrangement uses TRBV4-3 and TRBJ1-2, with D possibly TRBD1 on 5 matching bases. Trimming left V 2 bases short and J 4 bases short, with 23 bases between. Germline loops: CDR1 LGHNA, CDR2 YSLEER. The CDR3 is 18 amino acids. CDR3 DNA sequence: TGCGCCAGCAGCCAATCAACCGGGACCCCGAGCCCACTCTATGGCTACACCTTC. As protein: CASSQSTGTPSPLYGYTF.

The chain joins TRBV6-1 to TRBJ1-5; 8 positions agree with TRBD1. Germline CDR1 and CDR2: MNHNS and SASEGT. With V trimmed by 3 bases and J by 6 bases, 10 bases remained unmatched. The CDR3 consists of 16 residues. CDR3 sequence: CASSDPAGGSFQPQHF. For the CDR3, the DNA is TGTGCCAGCAGTGATCCAGCAGGGGGCAGCTTTCAGCCCCAGCATTTT.